The TCR beta chain under discussion was sequenced for a study of blood T cell repertoires in COVID-19 (dated by TCRdb to about 2020). A note on the overall study: Collaborator samples came from the United States, Italy and Spain and covered acute and convalescent phases of COVID-19. The prospective study material was composed of cDNA or gDNA derived from T cells, B-cell-depleted T cells, or PBMCs. The dataset comprised deeply sampled blood TCRbeta repertoires from subjects exposed to, actively infected with, or recovered from COVID-19. The repertoires were made available in a free public database intended to serve as a resource for research on the immune response to SARS-CoV-2. Samples were obtained from the ongoing ImmuneRACE study (first 160 participants) and from 1,200 or so subjects provided by 6 global collaborators. A de-identified subject ID, COVID-19 status, age in years and sex were almost always included in the sample metadata. Where available, HLA class I and class II types were obtained from metadata supplied by the sample provider rather than from assay-based typing. Study-level results and caveats: The quantity of clinical and demographic metadata differed by source and by participant and was supplied without curation.

The immunoSEQ Assay, a bias-controlled multiplex PCR, was used to amplify TCRbeta CDR3 regions from genomic DNA. The study's own analysis went as follows. Nucleated cell counts per sample were estimated from amplification of reference gene primers within the assay. Sequence reads were collapsed and filtered to measure the absolute abundance of every unique TCRbeta CDR3 rearrangement. Productive Simpson clonality was computed per sample as the square root of Simpson's diversity index over productive rearrangements. TCRdb holds this immuneACCESS table with in-frame rearrangements only. Some clones are missing; in checked studies, unresolved V genes explain under half, and the rest has no known cause. V, J and clone size were drawn from that table, and D and trimming were deduced from the DNA. This sample is represented by about 200,000 clones; approximately 81% of them were singletons. About 10% of the sample is taken by the ten largest.

On this clone itself: No cognate antigen has been identified for it. No qualities accompany the bases; no much larger clone lies one base away.

Whole blood was collected in K2EDTA tubes by collaborating institutions according to the institutions' own protocols. For TCRbeta analysis, collaborators shipped samples in one of three forms: frozen whole blood, isolated PBMCs, or DNA extracted from either of those sample types. CDR1 and CDR2 are read off the germline V gene as MNHEY and SVGAGI. The CDR3 spans 16 residues, from the cysteine through the phenylalanine. Solely the CDR3 DNA is kept, with 48 bases framed from the first base. Cut back by 0 bases and 0 bases, the V and J ends lie 11 bases apart. Input material: peripheral blood. This clonotype was sampled from a woman of 80 years or more with acute or convalescent COVID-19. The V and J genes are TRBV6-5 and TRBJ2-5, with TRBD2 tentatively as D gene (6 bases match). The sequenced DNA is TGTGCCAGCAGTTACTCGTCTAGCGCGTACCAAGAGACCCAGTACTTC. Its amino acids are CASSYSSSAYQETQYF.